This T cell receptor beta chain is from a study of T-cell memory formation after mild COVID-19 (dated by TCRdb to 2020 to 2023). For the study in its entirety: TCR sequence clusters from the two donors were largely donor specific. T-cell clones expanding and contracting after mild COVID-19 in a couple of donors were tracked by longitudinal TCRalpha and TCRbeta repertoire sequencing. The cohort comprised two young, previously healthy adult volunteers, one female and one male. Results and caveats for the whole study, not just this receptor: Contracting CD4+ clones were found mainly in CM and EM memory subsets, while CD8+ clones were enriched in EMRA. Only two mild cases were covered by the study, and larger cohorts that include severe cases with pre-infection samples were considered necessary. Some responding clones were detected in pre-infection memory, suggesting pre-existing cross-reactive memory T cells joined the SARS-CoV-2 response. SARS-CoV-2 specificity of the second-wave clones peaking on day 37 was not confirmed. From day 15 to 85, contracting clones showed balanced CD4/CD8 phenotypes, whereas a second wave of clones that expanded from day 15 to 37 leaned towards CD4+.

PBMCs were isolated by Ficoll-Paque density gradient centrifugation. The sample was run on an Illumina NovaSeq 6000. TCRalpha and TCRbeta cDNA libraries were built by 5'RACE with constant-segment primers, adding sample barcodes and unique molecular identifiers. Trizol reagent was used to extract RNA from every sample. Libraries were amplified in two PCR steps, with a second sample barcode and Illumina TruSeq adapters added in the second step. Sequencing of the libraries was done on an Illumina NovaSeq, producing 2 x 150 bp paired-end reads. In the source study's methods: Reads were demultiplexed and collapsed into UMI-guided consensus sequences with migec v1.2.7. Using mixcr v2.1.11, UMI consensuses were aligned to TRA and TRB V and J templates and then assembled into clonotypes. Clonotypes were classified as expanded or contracted when called significant by both edgeR and NoisET, with noise models trained on biological replicates. For edgeR calls, the thresholds were a false discovery rate-adjusted p below 0.01 and a log2 fold-change of 1. PCA with hierarchical clustering of max-normalized trajectories of the 1000 most abundant clonotypes was used as exploratory dynamics analysis. Separately sequenced CD4+ and CD8+ repertoires were used to assign a CD4 or CD8 phenotype to each responding clone. The public sequencing data were trimmed at Q25 with fastp and processed into clonotypes with MiXCR by TCRdb, which kept only in-frame beta chains. One record per CDR3 amino acid sequence lists the most common genes and DNA. The V and J calls were determined by TCRdb, not by the authors. The sample yields roughly 130,000 distinct CDR3 sequences; 15% to 20% were counted once. The ten largest account for 14% of the sample.

The CDR3 goes from the cysteine to the phenylalanine over 14 residues. The retained sequence is limited to the CDR3, 42 bases, with the frame set at the first base. The germline V gene (reference sequence) provides CDR1 PRHDT and CDR2 FYEKMQ. Trimming costs V 3 bases and J 3 bases, and their ends lie 11 bases apart. This clonotype has only a few counts. Its antigen is unknown. The record has no base qualities; no much larger clone is one base away. The sequence came from an adult woman who had mild COVID-19 (a few samples of this study predate the infection). The sample titles of this study are shuffled in the database, so cell type and time point are left out; the donor was told from shared clones. The sample was PBMCs or a T cell subset sorted from them (not recorded which). The chain employs TRBV13 and TRBJ1-1; no D gene can be assigned with confidence. The DNA reads as follows: TGTGCCAGCAGCTTGACCGCGGACGACACTGAAGCTTTCTTT. Its protein reads: CASSLTADDTEAFF. The CDR3 plus the reference TRBV13 and TRBJ1-1 genes for the other parts give the full variable domain: AAGVIQSPRHLIKEKRETATLKCYPIPRHDTVYWYQQGPGQDPQFLISFYEKMQSDKGSIPDRFSAQQFSDYHSELNMSSLELGDSALYFCASSLTADDTEAFFGQGTRLTVV.